What follows describes a single TCR beta chain. The sample belongs to a study of T cell responses to AZD1222 COVID-19 vaccine. Turning to the study itself: Combined were second doses at about 4 or about 12 weeks.

Germline V gene lookup returns CDR1 MRHNA and CDR2 SNTAGT. V lost 0 bases to trimming and J lost 9 bases; unmatched junction nucleotides: 14. The CDR3 spans 17 residues. Clones were sequenced by immunoSEQ multiplex PCR, and TCRdb holds only the in-frame ones, with some missing. The sample lists roughly 100,000 clones; about 90% were seen once. The receptor comes from an adult in good health. The sample in question was peripheral blood, obtained on day 0 of AZD1222 vaccination. This chain connects TRBV6-4 to TRBJ2-1; TRBD1 aligns across 7 bases. The chain's CDR3 is CASSDSVTGTLVGEQFF. In DNA form, the CDR3 reads TGTGCCAGCAGTGACTCTGTGACAGGGACCTTAGTCGGTGAGCAGTTCTTC.